The clone carrying this T cell receptor beta chain was seen more than once but under ten times. V was pared by 8 bases and J by 4 bases, with 4 bases of the junction left unmatched. The CDR3 covers 12 residues. These data belong to a study of blood T cell repertoires in COVID-19. Study context: The United States, Italy and Spain were the sources of the acute and convalescent COVID-19 samples.

Sequenced by immunoSEQ multiplex PCR; TCRdb stores in-frame clones only, minus some. The sample has 300,000 to 400,000 clones; about 90% are singletons. The chain has TRBV12-3 or TRBV12-4 and TRBJ2-7; 8 bases agree with TRBD1. The receptor comes from a woman aged 55-75 years with COVID-19, enrolled during active disease. Sequencing input: peripheral blood. The CDR3 region is CASGDRMYEQYF. CDR3 sequence (DNA): TGTGCCAGCGGGGACAGGATGTACGAGCAGTACTTC.